This T cell receptor (beta chain) originates from a study of identifying expanded T cells in peripheral blood. This CDR3 region has 11 residues. V was clipped by 2 bases and J by 12 bases; unmatched bases: 4. Germline CDR1 is MNHNS and CDR2 is SASEGT. Data came from immunoSEQ multiplex PCR; TCRdb stores just in-frame clones and leaves some out. The repertoire holds 100,000 or so clones, with roughly 91% as singletons. This chain uses TRBV6-1 with TRBJ2-7; 7 bases are shared with TRBD2. Sequencing was done on a sample of blood. The TCR sequence derives from a person aged 18 to 75 in good health. The CDR3: CASSESGVAYF. CDR3 DNA: TGTGCCAGCAGTGAAAGCGGGGTAGCGTACTTC.